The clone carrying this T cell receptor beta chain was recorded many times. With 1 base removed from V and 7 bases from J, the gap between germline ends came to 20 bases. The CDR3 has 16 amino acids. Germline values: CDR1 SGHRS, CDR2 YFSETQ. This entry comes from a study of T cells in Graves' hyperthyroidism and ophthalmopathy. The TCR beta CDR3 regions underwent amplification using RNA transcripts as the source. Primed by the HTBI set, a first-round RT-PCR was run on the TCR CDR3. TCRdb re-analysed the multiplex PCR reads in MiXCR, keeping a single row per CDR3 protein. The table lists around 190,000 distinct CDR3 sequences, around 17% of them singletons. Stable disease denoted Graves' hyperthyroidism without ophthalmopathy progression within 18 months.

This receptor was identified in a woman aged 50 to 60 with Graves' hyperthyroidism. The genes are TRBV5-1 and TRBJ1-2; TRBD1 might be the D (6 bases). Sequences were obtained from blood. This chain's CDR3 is CASSLLTRGQETGYTF. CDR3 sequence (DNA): TGCGCCAGCAGCTTGCTTACCCGGGGGCAGGAAACTGGCTACACCTTC.